Each of the 9 T cell receptor beta chains below was sequenced from the same sample in a study of shared clonotypes between healthy human individuals. Clones were read by immunoSEQ multiplex PCR, and TCRdb kept only the in-frame ones, dropping some. The data contain about 1 million clones, under 80% of them singletons. The material sequenced was memory CD4+ T cells sorted from blood. The sample's subset: CD45RA-negative fraction. These receptors were taken from a man aged 18 to 30 in good health.

The chain couples TRBV10-2 to TRBJ1-2; D gene ambiguous. CDR3 length: 9 residues. The germline gives CDR1 WSHSY, CDR2 SAAADI. The germline V and J ends were trimmed by 10 bases and 7 bases, with 7 bases remaining between them. CDR3 coding DNA: TGCGCCACCATCCTTGGCTACACCTTC. Encoded protein: CATILGYTF.

This chain connects TRBV15 to TRBJ2-1, with TRBD2 identical over 7 bases. Trimming at V came to 3 bases and at J to 4 bases, leaving 6 bases not matched to a gene. This CDR3 spans 15 amino acids. Germline V gene data show CDR1 as LNHNV and CDR2 as YYDKDF (reference sequence). CDR3 sequence: CATSSGGTTYNEQFF. For the CDR3, the DNA is TGTGCCACCAGCAGTGGCGGGACTACATACAATGAGCAGTTCTTC.

The V call is TRBV11-2, the J call TRBJ2-2, with D tentatively TRBD1 (8 bases). Trimming removed 5 bases at V and 6 bases at J, with 19 bases between. This CDR3 region has 16 residues. Germline V CDR1 and CDR2: SGHAT, FQNNGV. The CDR3: CASSPSSGTGSGELFF. The CDR3 DNA follows: TGTGCCAGCAGCCCGAGCAGCGGGACAGGTTCCGGGGAGCTGTTTTTT.

This clone appeared once. The CDR3 bases are TGCAGCGTTGAAGTTGGGACAGGGTGGTCAGATACGCAGTATTTT. Translating gives CSVEVGTGWSDTQYF. J is TRBJ2-3 and V is TRBV29-1, with 9 nucleotides matching TRBD1. Germline-derived CDR1 and CDR2 are SQVTM and ANQGSEA. The CDR3 runs 15 residues. Trimming cost V 1 base and J 4 bases; bases outside gene matches: 6.

The chain combines TRBV16 with TRBJ1-4; TRBD1 aligns across 9 bases. Looked up from germline, CDR1 is KGHSY and CDR2 is FQNENV. The CDR3 consists of 15 residues. J was trimmed by 8 bases and V by 4 bases; bases with no gene match: 8. CDR3 nucleotide sequence: TGTGCCAGCAGCCCTGACAGGGGGTCACGAGAAAAACTGTTTTTT. This translates into CASSPDRGSREKLFF.

Points on this clone: A much larger clone is a single base away; this may be a read error. The gene calls are TRBV6-6 and TRBJ1-2, with D tentatively TRBD1 (5 bases). Germline lookup yields CDR1 MNHNY and CDR2 SVGAGI (reference sequence). This CDR3 is built from 13 residues. Trimming left V 2 bases short and J 3 bases short, with 7 bases between. In nucleotides, the CDR3 is TGTGCCAGCAGTTACCCGGGGGACTATGGCTACACCTTC. Translation: CASSYPGDYGYTF.

The V call is TRBV5-1, the J call TRBJ1-6; tentative D call: TRBD1 (6 bases). Trimming shortened V by 4 bases and J by 8 bases, and 13 bases separated the two germline ends. Germline V gene data show CDR1 as SGHRS and CDR2 as YFSETQ. CDR3 length: 14 amino acids. CDR3 DNA: TGCGCCAGCAGCACAACAGGGAGTGATTCACCCCTCCACTTT. Protein product: CASSTTGSDSPLHF.

Of note for this clone: Since a much larger clone is just one base distant, this may be a read error. Other DNA sequences within the sample encode an identical CDR3. V and J are TRBV9 and TRBJ2-2; D uncertain. The germline CDR1 and CDR2 sequences are SGDLS and YYNGEE. The CDR3 consists of 12 residues. V dropped 4 bases and J dropped 1 base, with 2 bases sitting between them. The CDR3 reads CASSLNTGELFF. CDR3 coding DNA: TGTGCCAGCAGCCTGAACACCGGGGAGCTGTTTTTT. Variable domain in full (rest from reference TRBV9 and TRBJ2-2): DSGVTQTPKHLITATGQRVTLRCSPRSGDLSVYWYQQSLDQGLQFLIQYYNGEERAKGNILERFSAQQFPDLHSELNLSSLELGDSALYFCASSLNTGELFFGEGSRLTVL.

For this clone: The same CDR3 also results from other DNA sequences found in this sample. The gene calls are TRBV7-2 and TRBJ2-7, with no clear D. This CDR3 is built from 11 residues. Germline-derived CDR1 and CDR2 are SGHTA and FQGNSA. Deletions cut 5 bases from V and 2 bases from J, with 4 bases between. The CDR3 DNA is TGTGCCAGCAGCCCCGCCTACGAGCAGTACTTC. Residues: CASSPAYEQYF.